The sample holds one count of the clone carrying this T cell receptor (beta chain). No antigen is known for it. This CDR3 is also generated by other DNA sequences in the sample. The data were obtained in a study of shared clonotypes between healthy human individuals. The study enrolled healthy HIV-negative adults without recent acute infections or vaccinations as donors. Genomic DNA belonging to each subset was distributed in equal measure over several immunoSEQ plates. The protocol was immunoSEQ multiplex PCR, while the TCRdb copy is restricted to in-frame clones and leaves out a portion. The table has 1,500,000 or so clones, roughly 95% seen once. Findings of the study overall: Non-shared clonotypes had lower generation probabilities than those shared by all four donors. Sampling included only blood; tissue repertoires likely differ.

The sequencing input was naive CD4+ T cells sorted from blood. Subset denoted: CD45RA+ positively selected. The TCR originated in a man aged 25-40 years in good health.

CDR3 protein: CASSLWGQPQHF. The CDR3 coding sequence is TGTGCCAGCAGTTTATGGGGCCAGCCCCAGCATTTT. This chain links TRBV28 with TRBJ1-5; no reliable D call. Germline V lookup: CDR1 MDHEN, CDR2 SYDVKM. The V end was cut by 0 bases, the J end by 7 bases, with 4 bases between. The CDR3 consists of 12 residues.